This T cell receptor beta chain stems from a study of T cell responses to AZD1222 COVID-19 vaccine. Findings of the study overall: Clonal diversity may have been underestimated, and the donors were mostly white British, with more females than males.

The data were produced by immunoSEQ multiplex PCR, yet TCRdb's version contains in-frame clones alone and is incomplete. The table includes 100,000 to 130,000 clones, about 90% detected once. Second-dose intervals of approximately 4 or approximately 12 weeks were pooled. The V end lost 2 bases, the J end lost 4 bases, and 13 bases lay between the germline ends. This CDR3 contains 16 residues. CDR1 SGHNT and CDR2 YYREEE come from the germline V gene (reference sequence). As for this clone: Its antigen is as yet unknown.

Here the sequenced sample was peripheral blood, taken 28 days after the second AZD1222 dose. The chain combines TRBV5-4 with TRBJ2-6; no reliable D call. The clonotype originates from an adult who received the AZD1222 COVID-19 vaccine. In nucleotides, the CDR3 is TGTGCCAGCAGCTTTCAGGCTCTCACCGGGGCCAACGTCCTGACTTTC. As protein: CASSFQALTGANVLTF. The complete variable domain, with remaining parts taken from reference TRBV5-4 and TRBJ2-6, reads ETGVTQSPTHLIKTRGQQVTLRCSSQSGHNTVSWYQQALGQGPQFIFQYYREEENGRGNFPPRFSGLQFPNYSSELNVNALELDDSALYLCASSFQALTGANVLTFGAGSRLTVL.